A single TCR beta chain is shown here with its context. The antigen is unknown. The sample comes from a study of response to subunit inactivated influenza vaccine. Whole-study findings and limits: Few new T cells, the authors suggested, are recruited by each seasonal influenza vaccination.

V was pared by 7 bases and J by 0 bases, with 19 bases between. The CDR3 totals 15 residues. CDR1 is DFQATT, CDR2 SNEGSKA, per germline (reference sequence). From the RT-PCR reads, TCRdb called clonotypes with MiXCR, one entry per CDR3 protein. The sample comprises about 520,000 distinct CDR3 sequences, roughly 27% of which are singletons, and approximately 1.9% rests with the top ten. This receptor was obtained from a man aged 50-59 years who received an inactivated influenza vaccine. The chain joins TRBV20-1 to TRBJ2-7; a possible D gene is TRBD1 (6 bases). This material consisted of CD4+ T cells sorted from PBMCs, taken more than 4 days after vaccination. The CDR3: CSVFGPGQSSYEQYF. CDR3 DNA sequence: TGCAGTGTTTTCGGACCGGGACAAAGCTCCTACGAGCAGTACTTC.